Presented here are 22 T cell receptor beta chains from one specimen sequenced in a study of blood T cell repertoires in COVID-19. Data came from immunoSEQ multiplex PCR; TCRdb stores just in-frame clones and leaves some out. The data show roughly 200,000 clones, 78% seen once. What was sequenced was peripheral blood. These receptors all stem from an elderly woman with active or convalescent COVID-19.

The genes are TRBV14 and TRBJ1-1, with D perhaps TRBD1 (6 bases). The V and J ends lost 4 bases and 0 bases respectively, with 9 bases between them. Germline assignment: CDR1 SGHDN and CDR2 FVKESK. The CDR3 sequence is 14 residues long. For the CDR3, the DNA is TGTGCCAGCAGCCCCCGGACAGTGAACACTGAAGCTTTCTTT. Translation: CASSPRTVNTEAFF.

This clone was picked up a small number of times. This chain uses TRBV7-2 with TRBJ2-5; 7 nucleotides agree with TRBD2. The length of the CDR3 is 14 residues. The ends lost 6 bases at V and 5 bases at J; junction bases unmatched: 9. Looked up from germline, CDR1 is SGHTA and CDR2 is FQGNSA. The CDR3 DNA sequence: TGTGCCAGCAGTCAAGCGGGGAGTCATGAGACCCAGTACTTC. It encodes CASSQAGSHETQYF.

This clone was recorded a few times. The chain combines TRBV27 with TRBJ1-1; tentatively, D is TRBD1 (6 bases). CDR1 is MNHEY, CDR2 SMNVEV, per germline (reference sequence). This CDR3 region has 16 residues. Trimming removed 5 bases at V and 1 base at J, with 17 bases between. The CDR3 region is CASSQRPGTSNTEAFF. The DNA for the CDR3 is TGTGCCAGCAGTCAAAGACCCGGGACATCGAACACTGAAGCTTTCTTT.

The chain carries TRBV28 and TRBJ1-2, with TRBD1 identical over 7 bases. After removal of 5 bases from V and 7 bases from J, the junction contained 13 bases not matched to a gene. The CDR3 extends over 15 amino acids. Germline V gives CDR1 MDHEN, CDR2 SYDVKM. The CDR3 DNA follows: TGTGCCAGCAGTCTGACGACAGGGAGGATAGGTGGCTACACCTTC. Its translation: CASSLTTGRIGGYTF.

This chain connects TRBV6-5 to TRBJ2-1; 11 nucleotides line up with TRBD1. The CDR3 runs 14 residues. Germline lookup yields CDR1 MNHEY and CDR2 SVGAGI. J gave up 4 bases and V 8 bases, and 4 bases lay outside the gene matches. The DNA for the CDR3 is TGTGCCAGCCAGGACAGGGGGCAGTACAATGAGCAGTTCTTC. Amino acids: CASQDRGQYNEQFF.

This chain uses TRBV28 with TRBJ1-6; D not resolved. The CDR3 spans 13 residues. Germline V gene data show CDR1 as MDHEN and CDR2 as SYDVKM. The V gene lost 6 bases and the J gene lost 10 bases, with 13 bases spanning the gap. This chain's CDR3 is CASRTGSYSPLHF. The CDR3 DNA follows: TGTGCCAGCAGAACGGGATCTTACTCACCCCTCCACTTT.

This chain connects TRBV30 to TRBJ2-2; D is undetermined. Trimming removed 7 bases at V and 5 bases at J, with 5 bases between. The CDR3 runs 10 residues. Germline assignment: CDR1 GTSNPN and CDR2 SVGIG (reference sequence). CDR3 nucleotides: TGTGCCTTACTGACCGGGGAGCTGTTTTTT. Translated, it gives CALLTGELFF.

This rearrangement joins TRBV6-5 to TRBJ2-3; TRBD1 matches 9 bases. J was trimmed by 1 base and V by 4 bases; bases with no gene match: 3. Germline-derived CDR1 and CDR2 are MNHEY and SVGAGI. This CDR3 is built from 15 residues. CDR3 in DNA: TGTGCCAGCAGTTCCACAGGGGGCGGCACAGATACGCAGTATTTT. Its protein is CASSSTGGGTDTQYF.

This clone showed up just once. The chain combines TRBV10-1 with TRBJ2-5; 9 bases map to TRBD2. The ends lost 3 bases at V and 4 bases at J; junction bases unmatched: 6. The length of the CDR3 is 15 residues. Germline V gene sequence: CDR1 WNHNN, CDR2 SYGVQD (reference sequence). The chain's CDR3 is CASSEGASGVETQYF. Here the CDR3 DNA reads TGCGCCAGCAGTGAAGGGGCTAGCGGGGTAGAGACCCAGTACTTC.

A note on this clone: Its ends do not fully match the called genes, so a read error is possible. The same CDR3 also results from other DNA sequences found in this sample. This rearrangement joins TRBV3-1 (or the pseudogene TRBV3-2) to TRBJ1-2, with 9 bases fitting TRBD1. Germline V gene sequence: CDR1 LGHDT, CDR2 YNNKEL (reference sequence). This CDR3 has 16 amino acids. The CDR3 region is CASSQPTTGGNYGYTF. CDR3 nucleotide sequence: TGTGCCAGTAGCCAACCCACGACAGGGGGGAACTATGGCTACACCTTC.

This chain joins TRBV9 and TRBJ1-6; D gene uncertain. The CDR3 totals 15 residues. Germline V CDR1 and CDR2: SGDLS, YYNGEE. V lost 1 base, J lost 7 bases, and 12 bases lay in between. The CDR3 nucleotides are TGTGCCAGCAGCGTAATGGACCGAGGGAATTCACCCCTCCACTTT. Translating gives CASSVMDRGNSPLHF.

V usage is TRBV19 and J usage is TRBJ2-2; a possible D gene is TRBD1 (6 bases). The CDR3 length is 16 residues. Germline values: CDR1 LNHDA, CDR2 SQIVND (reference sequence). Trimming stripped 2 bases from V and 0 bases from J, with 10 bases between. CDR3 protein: CASSISQGTNTGELFF. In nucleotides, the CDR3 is TGTGCCAGTAGTATATCCCAGGGGACGAACACCGGGGAGCTGTTTTTT.

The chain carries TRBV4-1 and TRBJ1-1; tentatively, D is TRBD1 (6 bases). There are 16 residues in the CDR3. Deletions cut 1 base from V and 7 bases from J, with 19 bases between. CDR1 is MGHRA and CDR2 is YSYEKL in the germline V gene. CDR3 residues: CASSQGRSTGSGEAFF. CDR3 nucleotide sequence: TGCGCCAGCAGCCAAGGGAGGTCAACAGGGAGTGGTGAAGCTTTCTTT.

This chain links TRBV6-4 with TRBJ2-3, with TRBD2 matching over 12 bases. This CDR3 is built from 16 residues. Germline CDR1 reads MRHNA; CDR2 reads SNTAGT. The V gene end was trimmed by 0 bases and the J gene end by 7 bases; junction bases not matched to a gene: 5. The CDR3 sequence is CASSDSASGGAYTQYF. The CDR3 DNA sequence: TGTGCCAGCAGTGACTCGGCTAGCGGGGGGGCATATACGCAGTATTTT.

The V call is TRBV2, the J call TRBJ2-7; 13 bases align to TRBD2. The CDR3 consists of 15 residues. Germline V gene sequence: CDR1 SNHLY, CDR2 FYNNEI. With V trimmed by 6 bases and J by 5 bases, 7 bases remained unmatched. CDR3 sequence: CASRGLAGVSHEQYF. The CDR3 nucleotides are TGTGCCAGCAGAGGACTAGCGGGGGTTTCCCACGAGCAGTACTTC.

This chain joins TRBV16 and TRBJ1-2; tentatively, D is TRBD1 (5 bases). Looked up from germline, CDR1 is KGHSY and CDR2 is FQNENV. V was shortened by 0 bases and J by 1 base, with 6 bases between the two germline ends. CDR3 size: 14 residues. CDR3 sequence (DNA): TGTGCCAGCAGCCAATCGCAGGGTAACTATGGCTACACCTTC. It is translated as CASSQSQGNYGYTF.

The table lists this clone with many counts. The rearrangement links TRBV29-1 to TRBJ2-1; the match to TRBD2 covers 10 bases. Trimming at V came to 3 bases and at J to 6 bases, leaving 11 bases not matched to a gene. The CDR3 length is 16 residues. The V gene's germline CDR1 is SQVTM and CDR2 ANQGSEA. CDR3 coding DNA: TGCAGCGTTGATTTCAGCGGGGGGGCCTGGTCCAATGAGCAGTTCTTC. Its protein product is CSVDFSGGAWSNEQFF.

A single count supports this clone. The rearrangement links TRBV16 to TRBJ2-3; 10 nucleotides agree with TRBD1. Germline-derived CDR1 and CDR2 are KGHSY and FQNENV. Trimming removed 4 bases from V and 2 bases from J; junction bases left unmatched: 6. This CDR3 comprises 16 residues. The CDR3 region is CASSRGTGDYTDTQYF. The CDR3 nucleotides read TGTGCCAGCAGCCGAGGGACAGGGGACTACACAGATACGCAGTATTTT.

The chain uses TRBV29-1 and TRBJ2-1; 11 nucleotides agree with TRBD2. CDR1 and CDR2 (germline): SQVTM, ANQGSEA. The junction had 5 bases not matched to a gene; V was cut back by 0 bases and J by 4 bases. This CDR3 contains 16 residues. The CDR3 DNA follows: TGCAGCGTTGAAGATCGTAGCGGGGGGGGTTACAATGAGCAGTTCTTC. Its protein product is CSVEDRSGGGYNEQFF.

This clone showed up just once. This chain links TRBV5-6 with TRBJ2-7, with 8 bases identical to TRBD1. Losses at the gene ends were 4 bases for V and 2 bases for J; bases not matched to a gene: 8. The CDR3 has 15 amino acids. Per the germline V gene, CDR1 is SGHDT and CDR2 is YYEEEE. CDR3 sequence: CASSIGQGVPYEQYF. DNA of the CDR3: TGTGCCAGCAGCATCGGACAGGGTGTTCCCTACGAGCAGTACTTC.

The CDR3 region has the DNA TGCGCCAGCAGCCAAGGCAGGGGAGCAACTAATGAAAAACTGTTTTTT. It specifies CASSQGRGATNEKLFF. The chain recombines TRBV4-1 with TRBJ1-4; TRBD1 might be the D (6 bases). CDR1 and CDR2 (germline): MGHRA, YSYEKL. CDR3 length equals 16 residues. Trimming removed 1 base from V and 0 bases from J, with 9 bases in between.

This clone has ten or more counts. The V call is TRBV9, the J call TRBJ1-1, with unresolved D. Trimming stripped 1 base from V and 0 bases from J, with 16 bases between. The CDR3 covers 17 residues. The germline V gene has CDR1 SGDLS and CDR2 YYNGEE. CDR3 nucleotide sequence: TGTGCCAGCAGCGTAAAGCGTACGGTAAGAATGAACACTGAAGCTTTCTTT. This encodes CASSVKRTVRMNTEAFF.